This T cell receptor beta chain originates from a study of cytomegalovirus exposure and HLA in healthy donors. Deletions cut 6 bases from V and 4 bases from J, with 15 bases between. Germline loops: CDR1 SEHNR, CDR2 FQNEAQ (reference sequence). This CDR3 comprises 15 residues. Use of 60 Vbeta and 13 Jbeta primers characterized the PCR. Some clones are missing from TCRdb's copy, which holds only in-frame ones; the method was immunoSEQ multiplex PCR. The sample consists of fewer than 250,000 clones, more than 60% of them appearing once. V usage is TRBV7-9 and J usage is TRBJ1-4; possibly TRBD1 for D (5 bases). This clonotype originated in a woman aged 30 to 39 in good health and CMV-seropositive. Sequenced material: PBMCs. CDR3 loop: CASRPPRGNNEKLFF. In DNA, the CDR3 is TGTGCCAGCAGGCCTCCTCGGGGGAATAATGAAAAACTGTTTTTT.